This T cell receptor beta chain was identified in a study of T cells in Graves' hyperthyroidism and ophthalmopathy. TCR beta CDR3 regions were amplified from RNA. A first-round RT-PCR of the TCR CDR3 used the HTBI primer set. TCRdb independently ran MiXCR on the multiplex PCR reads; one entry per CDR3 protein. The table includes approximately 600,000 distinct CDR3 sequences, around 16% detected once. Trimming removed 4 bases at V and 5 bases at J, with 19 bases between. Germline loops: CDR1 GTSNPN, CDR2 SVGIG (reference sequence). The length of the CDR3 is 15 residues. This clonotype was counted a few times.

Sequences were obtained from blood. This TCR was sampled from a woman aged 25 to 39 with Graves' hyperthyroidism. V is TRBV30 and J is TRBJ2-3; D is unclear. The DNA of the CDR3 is TGTGCCTGGACCGCCGGATCTTCGGCCGGAGATACGCAGTATTTT. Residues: CAWTAGSSAGDTQYF.